Listed below are T cell receptor beta chains from one sample, sequenced in a study of OX40 agonist ivuxolimab in advanced cancers. Repertoires were generated with immunoSEQ multiplex PCR, while TCRdb's copy carries only in-frame clones and drops some. Counted here are approximately 22,000 clones, approximately 82% occurring once; the ten biggest clones make up less than 35%. The sample was CD4+ or CD8+ T cells sorted from blood, taken in a trial of the OX40 agonist ivuxolimab. The receptors were sampled from an adult with an advanced solid tumor such as melanoma, head and neck, liver or kidney cancer. Both conserved end residues are part of each CDR3. The order of the fields is D gene, clone size, J gene, V gene, CDR3 protein, CDR3 DNA. D genes are given only for firm matches. The size of a clone is reported for some rows only, either as once, few or many, or as a class for expanded clones.

- - TRBJ1-2 TRBV7-8 CASSPSGRADSTIYGYTF TGTGCCAGCAGCCCGTCCGGTCGGGCAGACTCCACCATCTATGGCTACACCTTC
TRBD1 - TRBJ2-7 TRBV10-3 CAISKTGAYEQYF TGTGCCATCAGCAAGACAGGGGCCTACGAGCAGTACTTC
TRBD2 - TRBJ2-7 TRBV7-6 CATSRRAGGLGTYEQYF TGTGCCACCTCGAGACGAGCGGGAGGGCTAGGAACGTACGAGCAGTACTTC
- - TRBJ1-6 TRBV11-2 CASSPGSSYNSPLHF TGTGCCAGCAGCCCAGGAAGCTCCTATAATTCACCCCTCCACTTT
TRBD1 - TRBJ2-7 TRBV29-1 CSVEAGQYYEQYF TGCAGCGTTGAAGCGGGACAGTACTACGAGCAGTACTTC
- - TRBJ2-1 TRBV25-1 CASSESRGGRGEQFF TGTGCCAGCAGTGAATCTAGGGGGGGCCGCGGTGAGCAGTTCTTC
TRBD1 - TRBJ2-7 TRBV5-4 CASSWGQGKYEQYF TGTGCCAGCAGCTGGGGACAGGGGAAGTACGAGCAGTACTTC
- - TRBJ2-3 TRBV9 CASSHSSASSTDTQYF TGTGCCAGCAGCCACTCGAGCGCTTCTAGCACAGATACGCAGTATTTT
TRBD1 few TRBJ2-5 TRBV19 CASSIPTGATQYF TGTGCCAGTAGTATTCCGACAGGGGCGACCCAGTACTTC
TRBD1 - TRBJ1-2 TRBV19 CASSDRTGSFYGYTF TGTGCCAGTAGTGACCGGACAGGGAGTTTCTATGGCTACACCTTC
TRBD1 - TRBJ1-5 TRBV27 CASSRRGTGYSNQPQHF TGTGCCAGCAGCCGAAGGGGGACAGGTTATAGCAATCAGCCCCAGCATTTT
TRBD2 - TRBJ2-3 TRBV7-2 CASSLGLAGGGDTQYF TGTGCCAGCAGCTTAGGTCTAGCGGGGGGGGGAGATACGCAGTATTTT
- once TRBJ2-1 TRBV7-9 CASSWGPYNEQFF TGTGCCAGCAGCTGGGGTCCCTACAATGAGCAGTTCTTC
- - TRBJ1-4 TRBV7-9 CASSFSGDNEKLFF TGTGCCAGCAGCTTTTCGGGGGATAATGAAAAACTGTTTTTT
TRBD2 - TRBJ2-1 TRBV5-1 CASSTSGGTLNEQFF TGCGCCAGCAGCACTAGCGGGGGTACGCTCAATGAGCAGTTCTTC
TRBD1 - TRBJ2-7 TRBV18 CASSPRQGVDEQYF TGTGCCAGCTCACCACGACAGGGAGTTGACGAGCAGTACTTC
TRBD1 - TRBJ1-4 TRBV5-1 CASSSRQGSNEKLFF TGCGCCAGCAGCTCCCGACAGGGTTCTAATGAAAAACTGTTTTTT
TRBD1 once TRBJ1-3 TRBV4-2 CASSSGTASGNTIYF TGTGCCAGCAGCTCCGGGACAGCCTCTGGAAACACCATATATTTT
- - TRBJ2-3 TRBV10-1 CASSDTLGGRWTDTQYF TGCGCCAGCAGTGATACCTTAGGGGGGCGATGGACAGATACGCAGTATTTT
TRBD1 - TRBJ2-2 TRBV4-1 CASSQGDRNTGELFF TGCGCCAGCAGCCAAGGGGACAGAAACACCGGGGAGCTGTTTTTT
TRBD1 once TRBJ1-6 TRBV5-8 CASSATGANNSPLHF TGTGCCAGCAGCGCCACAGGGGCTAATAATTCACCCCTCCACTTT
- few TRBJ2-7 TRBV28 CASCGTVIYEQYF TGTGCCAGTTGTGGGACGGTAATCTACGAGCAGTACTTC
TRBD1 - TRBJ2-7 TRBV6-1 CATFPGQSYEQYF TGTGCCACCTTTCCGGGACAGAGCTACGAGCAGTACTTC
- - TRBJ2-5 TRBV14 CASSQRPFESTQYF TGTGCCAGCAGCCAACGACCCTTTGAATCGACCCAGTACTTC
TRBD1 - TRBJ1-2 TRBV27 CASSTQRTGGYGYTF TGTGCCAGCAGTACCCAGCGGACAGGGGGTTATGGCTACACCTTC
TRBD2 - TRBJ2-1 TRBV2 CASGAGGPSYNEQFF TGTGCCAGCGGGGCGGGAGGCCCCTCCTACAATGAGCAGTTCTTC
- - TRBJ1-1 TRBV29-1 CSVERGATEAFF TGCAGCGTTGAAAGGGGGGCCACTGAAGCTTTCTTT
- - TRBJ2-7 TRBV28 CASSRAAPPYEQYF TGTGCCAGCAGTCGGGCGGCTCCGCCCTACGAGCAGTACTTC
TRBD2 - TRBJ2-1 TRBV7-8 CASSFGTRGEQFF TGTGCCAGCAGCTTCGGGACTAGAGGGGAGCAGTTCTTC